The 17 T cell receptor beta chains presented below share a single source sample, sequenced in a study of T cells in Graves' hyperthyroidism and ophthalmopathy. Template material for amplifying TCR beta CDR3 regions consisted of RNA transcripts. First-round RT-PCR targeting the TCR CDR3 was performed with the HTBI primer set. Using its own MiXCR run on the multiplex PCR reads, TCRdb lists one record per CDR3 protein. The table includes approximately 370,000 distinct CDR3 sequences, roughly 17% detected once. Sequences were obtained from blood. Receptors originate from a woman in her 30s with Graves' hyperthyroidism that later progressed to Graves' ophthalmopathy.

There are many counts of this clonotype. V usage is TRBV6-2 or TRBV6-3 and J usage is TRBJ2-7, with TRBD2 identical over 7 bases. The V and J ends lost 0 bases and 0 bases, in that order; junction bases with no gene match: 11. The CDR3 is 18 residues long. Germline V lookup: CDR1 MNHEY, CDR2 SVGEGT. CDR3 sequence: CASSYSLADRFSSYEQYF. CDR3 DNA: TGTGCCAGCAGTTACTCTCTAGCGGACCGATTTAGCTCCTACGAGCAGTACTTC.

Many counts were recorded for this clonotype. The chain has TRBV6-1 and TRBJ1-2; no clear D. This CDR3 spans 13 amino acids. Germline lookup yields CDR1 MNHNS and CDR2 SASEGT. The V and J ends lost 6 bases and 3 bases respectively, with 11 bases between them. The CDR3, as DNA: TGTGCCAGCAGAATCGCCGGAGACTATGGCTACACCTTC. This sequence encodes CASRIAGDYGYTF.

This clonotype was picked up one time. The chain is built from TRBV28 and TRBJ1-1, with D unresolved. CDR1 and CDR2 from the germline V gene are MDHEN and SYDVKM. The V end lost 4 bases, the J end lost 5 bases, and 20 bases lay between the germline ends. The CDR3 consists of 16 residues. CDR3 sequence: CASSSPPGGRGTEAFF. The CDR3 DNA sequence: TGTGCCAGCAGTTCGCCCCCGGGAGGGCGAGGGACTGAAGCTTTCTTT.

This clonotype came up many times. The chain uses TRBV12-3 or TRBV12-4 and TRBJ2-3, with a tentative D call TRBD2 (7 bases). V was cut by 4 bases and J by 4 bases, with 9 bases left in between. CDR3 length: 13 amino acids. The DNA for the CDR3 is TGTGCCAGCAGTTACGGGGGGCCAGATACGCAGTATTTT. It specifies CASSYGGPDTQYF.

Ten or more counts support this clonotype. This chain uses TRBV5-1 with TRBJ1-3; D remains unclear. Germline assignment: CDR1 SGHRS and CDR2 YFSETQ. Trimming shortened V by 0 bases and J by 0 bases, and 4 bases separated the two germline ends. The CDR3 has 14 residues. The CDR3 loop reads CASSLGNSGNTIYF. The CDR3 nucleotides are TGCGCCAGCAGCTTGGGTAACTCTGGAAACACCATATATTTT.

This clonotype was picked up many times. This rearrangement joins TRBV5-1 to TRBJ2-3; D is perhaps TRBD2 (5 bases). Germline V lookup: CDR1 SGHRS, CDR2 YFSETQ. The V gene lost 0 bases and the J gene lost 0 bases, with 11 bases spanning the gap. The CDR3 loop spans 16 amino acids. This chain's CDR3 is CASSLVPGISTDTQYF. The CDR3 DNA reads TGCGCCAGCAGCTTGGTTCCGGGGATTAGCACAGATACGCAGTATTTT. The variable domain in full, completed from reference TRBV5-1 and TRBJ2-3, reads KAGVTQTPRYLIKTRGQQVTLSCSPISGHRSVSWYQQTPGQGLQFLFEYFSETQRNKGNFPGRFSGRQFSNSRSEMNVSTLELGDSALYLCASSLVPGISTDTQYFGPGTRLTVL.

This clonotype was found many times. V gene TRBV6-5 combines with J gene TRBJ1-6; tentative D call: TRBD1 (5 bases). This CDR3 has 16 amino acids. The germline CDR1 and CDR2 sequences are MNHEY and SVGAGI. Trimming shortened V by 2 bases and J by 9 bases, and 17 bases separated the two germline ends. The CDR3 DNA follows: TGTGCCAGCAGTTACCAAACCGGGACCCTTGGTTCACCCCTCCACTTT. Translating gives CASSYQTGTLGSPLHF.

This clonotype was seen a handful of times. This chain uses TRBV4-1 with TRBJ2-7; 12 bases agree with TRBD2. CDR3 length: 16 residues. Per germline, CDR1 MGHRA and CDR2 YSYEKL. The V gene end was trimmed by 1 base and the J gene end by 2 bases; junction bases not matched to a gene: 3. In nucleotides, the CDR3 is TGCGCCAGCAGCCAAGCCTCTAGCGGGAGGGCCTACGAGCAGTACTTC. This encodes CASSQASSGRAYEQYF.

The chain links TRBV12-3 or TRBV12-4 to TRBJ2-3, with TRBD2 as a possible D gene (6 bases). V dropped 6 bases and J dropped 1 base, with 17 bases sitting between them. This CDR3 has 16 amino acids. The CDR3 sequence: CASRLPGSRGTDTQYF. In DNA, the CDR3 is TGTGCCAGCAGGCTACCCGGGAGTAGAGGCACAGATACGCAGTATTTT.

V gene TRBV5-6 combines with J gene TRBJ1-4; 7 bases align to TRBD1. The CDR3 length is 18 residues. In germline, CDR1 is SGHDT, CDR2 YYEEEE. V shed 4 bases and J 6 bases; nucleotides not matched to a gene: 18. CDR3 amino acids: CASSIGQDQFIWDEKLFF. CDR3 DNA sequence: TGTGCCAGCAGCATTGGACAGGACCAATTTATCTGGGATGAAAAACTGTTTTTT.

In its sample, this clonotype was seen many times. The chain joins TRBV25-1 to TRBJ2-3, with 7 bases aligning to TRBD1. From germline, CDR1 is MGHDK and CDR2 SYGVNS. This CDR3 has 15 residues. The ends lost 5 bases at V and 4 bases at J; junction bases unmatched: 9. CDR3 coding DNA: TGTGCCAGCAGTCACACAGGGGCGGTGGCAGATACGCAGTATTTT. This encodes CASSHTGAVADTQYF.

This clonotype appeared many times. In DNA, the CDR3 is TGTGCCAGCAGCGCGAACCCGGGACTAGATGAGCAGTTCTTC. Protein sequence: CASSANPGLDEQFF. The chain has TRBV9 and TRBJ2-1, with 8 bases matching TRBD2. CDR3 length: 14 residues. Germline lookup yields CDR1 SGDLS and CDR2 YYNGEE. The V and J ends lost 3 bases and 8 bases, in that order; junction bases with no gene match: 7.

This clonotype has just a few counts. The J gene is TRBJ2-7, the V gene TRBV5-1, with TRBD1 matching 7 bases. CDR1 is SGHRS, CDR2 YFSETQ, per germline. V was clipped by 4 bases and J by 3 bases; unmatched bases: 4. The CDR3 extends over 13 amino acids. CDR3 sequence (DNA): TGCGCCAGCAGCATGACAGGGCTCTACGAGCAGTACTTC. Translation gives CASSMTGLYEQYF.

There are many counts of this clonotype. The chain is built from TRBV12-3 or TRBV12-4 and TRBJ1-2, with 7 nucleotides matching TRBD1. CDR3 length: 15 residues. The V and J ends lost 9 bases and 1 base, in that order; junction bases with no gene match: 11. CDR3 DNA: TGTGCCAGTATCCGAGGGGGACAGAGTAACTATGGCTACACCTTC. It encodes CASIRGGQSNYGYTF.

The chain couples TRBV9 to TRBJ2-1; D uncertain. Germline values: CDR1 SGDLS, CDR2 YYNGEE. This CDR3 spans 15 amino acids. V dropped 0 bases and J dropped 6 bases, with 13 bases sitting between them. CDR3 sequence: CASSVGGFIGNEQFF. The CDR3 bases are TGTGCCAGCAGCGTAGGGGGTTTCATTGGCAATGAGCAGTTCTTC.

This clonotype was counted a few times. The V gene is TRBV7-9, the J gene TRBJ2-2, with D possibly matching TRBD2 (5 bases). Trimming cost V 4 bases and J 3 bases, with 6 bases left between them. Germline CDR1 is SEHNR and CDR2 is FQNEAQ (reference sequence). The CDR3 runs to 13 residues. CDR3 loop: CASSSDYTGELFF. CDR3 bases: TGTGCCAGCAGCTCGGACTACACCGGGGAGCTGTTTTTT.

This clonotype was recorded many times. The chain uses TRBV11-1 and TRBJ2-5; possible D gene TRBD1, 5 bases. CDR1 is SGHAT and CDR2 is FQDESV in the germline V gene (reference sequence). The CDR3 spans 14 residues. V was trimmed by 5 bases and J by 2 bases, leaving 12 bases between them. The DNA for the CDR3 is TGTGCCAGCAGCCCTCGACAGTTACAAGAGACCCAGTACTTC. Translated, it gives CASSPRQLQETQYF.